Below are 9 T cell receptor beta chains sequenced from a single sample in a study of cytomegalovirus exposure and HLA in healthy donors. PCR primers comprised 60 Vbeta and 13 Jbeta primers. Sequencing used immunoSEQ multiplex PCR; TCRdb keeps in-frame clones, though not all of them. Of approximately 220,000 clones listed, approximately 70% are singletons. Material: PBMCs. These receptors all stem from a woman in her 30s in good health and CMV-seronegative.

This chain links TRBV6-1 with TRBJ1-1, with D perhaps TRBD1 (5 bases). This CDR3 has 11 residues. Deletions cut 4 bases from V and 6 bases from J, with 6 bases between. CDR1 is MNHNS and CDR2 is SASEGT in the germline V gene. Here the CDR3 DNA reads TGTGCCAGCAGTGCAGGGTCTGAAGCTTTCTTT. This translates into CASSAGSEAFF.

This clone was counted once. Other nucleotide sequences from this sample produce the same CDR3. The rearrangement links TRBV5-1 to TRBJ1-1, with D unresolved. Per germline, CDR1 SGHRS and CDR2 YFSETQ. This CDR3 is built from 14 residues. Trimming removed 1 base from V and 0 bases from J, with 7 bases in between. CDR3 residues: CASSLSGLNTEAFF. As DNA, the CDR3 is TGCGCCAGCAGCTTGTCAGGATTGAACACTGAAGCTTTCTTT.

The chain recombines TRBV6-6 with TRBJ2-1, with 11 bases matching TRBD2. This CDR3 comprises 15 residues. With 6 bases clipped from V and 3 bases from J, the junction kept 4 bases outside the gene matches. Germline V gene data show CDR1 as MNHNY and CDR2 as SVGAGI (reference sequence). The chain's CDR3 is CASRTSGADYNEQFF. CDR3 bases: TGTGCCAGCAGGACTAGCGGGGCAGACTACAATGAGCAGTTCTTC.

The genes are TRBV30 and TRBJ2-5; the D gene is possibly TRBD2 (6 bases). Trimming took off 3 bases at V and 4 bases at J, with 12 bases between the two ends. Germline V gives CDR1 GTSNPN, CDR2 SVGIG (reference sequence). The CDR3 runs 13 residues. The DNA for the CDR3 is TGTGCCTGGAGCTTGAGGGGAGGAGAGACCCAGTACTTC. Translated, it gives CAWSLRGGETQYF.

For this clone: Other DNA sequences from this sample encode an identical CDR3 as well. The chain joins TRBV30 to TRBJ1-2, with 8 positions matching TRBD1. The CDR3 has 12 residues. In germline, CDR1 is GTSNPN, CDR2 SVGIG (reference sequence). V gave up 4 bases and J gave up 2 bases; unmatched junction bases: 0. The CDR3 protein is CAWTGGNYGYTF. The CDR3 DNA sequence: TGTGCCTGGACAGGGGGCAACTATGGCTACACCTTC.

The chain links TRBV30 to TRBJ1-6, with a tentative D call TRBD1 (6 bases). V shed 3 bases and J shed 9 bases, with 15 bases lying between them. Per the germline V gene, CDR1 is GTSNPN and CDR2 is SVGIG (reference sequence). The CDR3 loop spans 14 amino acids. The CDR3 bases are TGTGCCTGGAGATATACAGGGCCTACTTCACCCCTCCACTTT. It codes for CAWRYTGPTSPLHF.

The J gene is TRBJ2-5, the V gene TRBV15; 9 bases align to TRBD1. The closer fit of TRBJ2-7 to the DNA end suggests the J call may be wrong. The CDR3 length is 18 residues. The germline V gene has CDR1 LNHNV and CDR2 YYDKDF (reference sequence). The CDR3 spells CATSRVGTGRSPVYEQYF. Here the CDR3 DNA reads TGTGCCACCAGCAGAGTTGGGACAGGGCGATCTCCTGTCTACGAGCAGTACTTC.

The V and J genes are TRBV9 and TRBJ2-7, with TRBD2 matching over 9 bases. The germline V gene has CDR1 SGDLS and CDR2 YYNGEE. With V trimmed by 3 bases and J by 3 bases, 4 bases remained unmatched. The CDR3 has 14 amino acids. The CDR3 bases are TGTGCCAGCAGCGAATTTAGCGGGAGCTACGAGCAGTACTTC. This sequence encodes CASSEFSGSYEQYF.

DNA for the CDR3: TGTGCCAGCGGGCCCCGGGGGGGGTATGGCTACACCTTC. It codes for CASGPRGGYGYTF. V usage is TRBV7-8 and J usage is TRBJ1-2; possible D gene TRBD1, 5 bases. CDR3 length equals 13 residues. Germline V CDR1 and CDR2: SGHVS, FQNEAQ. The ends were cut back, 8 bases at V and 5 bases at J, with 15 bases in the middle.